These T cell receptor beta chains were read from a single sample in a study of blood T cells in healthy people across ages. MiXCR was run by TCRdb on the 5' RACE reads, yielding one entry per CDR3 protein. This sample carries hundreds of thousands of distinct CDR3 sequences, 48% of them seen once, and the ten largest clones take about an eighth. Sequencing used blood. The receptors were sampled from a man aged 25-45 years in good health. Each CDR3 is given with its conserved first and last residue. Fields, in order: V gene, J gene, clone size, D gene, CDR3 protein, CDR3 DNA. A D gene is named only where the DNA matches it firmly. Only part of the rows carry a size: once, few, many, or a class if the clone is expanded.

V: TRBV28
J: TRBJ2-3
size: .
D: TRBD1
CDR3: CASSSGGQGTDTQYF
DNA: TGTGCCAGCAGTTCGGGTGGACAGGGAACAGATACGCAGTATTTT

V: TRBV12-3/TRBV12-4
J: TRBJ2-3
size: .
D: TRBD1
CDR3: CAGSRDSQRTDTQYF
DNA: TGTGCCGGCAGTCGGGACAGCCAGAGAACAGATACGCAGTATTTT

V: TRBV3-1
J: TRBJ2-3
size: .
D: .
CDR3: CASSQDRQSDTQYF
DNA: TGTGCCAGCAGCCAAGATCGACAGTCAGATACGCAGTATTTT

V: TRBV4-2
J: TRBJ2-3
size: few
D: .
CDR3: CASSQGDGVSTDTQYF
DNA: TGTGCCAGCAGCCAAGGAGACGGGGTCAGCACAGATACGCAGTATTTT

V: TRBV6-5
J: TRBJ1-2
size: few
D: .
CDR3: CATQAGAYGYTF
DNA: TGTGCCACCCAGGCCGGGGCCTATGGCTACACCTTC

V: TRBV9
J: TRBJ1-1
size: .
D: .
CDR3: CASSSRDQGNTEAFF
DNA: TGTGCCAGCAGCTCCCGGGACCAGGGGAACACTGAAGCTTTCTTT

V: TRBV6-5
J: TRBJ2-3
size: .
D: TRBD2
CDR3: CASSSRTSGGGTDTQYF
DNA: TGTGCCAGCAGTTCCCGGACTAGCGGGGGAGGCACAGATACGCAGTATTTT

V: TRBV11-3
J: TRBJ1-1
size: .
D: .
CDR3: CASSLTLMKREAFF
DNA: TGTGCCAGCAGCTTAACGTTAATGAAACGGGAAGCTTTCTTT

V: TRBV6-1
J: TRBJ2-7
size: few
D: TRBD1
CDR3: CASSERQGYEQYF
DNA: TGTGCCAGCAGTGAGCGACAGGGTTACGAGCAGTACTTC

V: TRBV6-2/TRBV6-3
J: TRBJ2-5
size: few
D: TRBD2
CDR3: CASKGLADQETQYF
DNA: TGTGCCAGTAAGGGACTAGCGGACCAAGAGACCCAGTACTTC

V: TRBV2
J: TRBJ2-7
size: .
D: .
CDR3: CASNIGLEQYF
DNA: TGTGCCAGCAACATCGGCCTCGAGCAGTACTTC

V: TRBV11-3
J: TRBJ1-4
size: few
D: .
CDR3: CASSSAAGATNEKLFF
DNA: TGTGCCAGCAGCTCCGCTGCGGGGGCAACTAATGAAAAACTGTTTTTT

V: TRBV12-3/TRBV12-4
J: TRBJ1-1
size: few
D: .
CDR3: CASSLHAAANTEAFF
DNA: TGTGCCAGCAGTTTGCATGCGGCGGCGAACACTGAAGCTTTCTTT

V: TRBV21-1
J: TRBJ2-1
size: .
D: .
CDR3: CASSKVYGSSYNEQFF
DNA: TGTGCCAGCAGCAAAGTATACGGGAGCTCCTACAATGAGCAGTTCTTC

V: TRBV7-2
J: TRBJ2-1
size: .
D: TRBD2
CDR3: CASSLEAGGLYEQFF
DNA: TGTGCCAGCAGCTTAGAGGCGGGGGGGCTATATGAGCAGTTCTTC

V: TRBV29-1
J: TRBJ2-1
size: many
D: .
CDR3: CSVAHDGNEQFF
DNA: TGCAGCGTTGCCCATGATGGAAATGAGCAGTTCTTC

V: TRBV10-3
J: TRBJ1-5
size: .
D: TRBD1
CDR3: CAISEAGGADQPQHF
DNA: TGTGCCATCAGTGAGGCAGGGGGCGCGGATCAGCCCCAGCATTTT

V: TRBV4-3
J: TRBJ1-6
size: .
D: .
CDR3: CASSQDQGSSPLHF
DNA: TGCGCCAGCAGCCAAGACCAGGGGAGTTCACCCCTCCACTTT

V: TRBV5-6
J: TRBJ1-1
size: .
D: TRBD1
CDR3: CASSFRDYRGLEAFF
DNA: TGTGCCAGCAGCTTCCGGGATTATAGGGGGCTGGAAGCTTTCTTT

V: TRBV20-1
J: TRBJ1-6
size: .
D: TRBD1
CDR3: CSASSPGGRDSPLHF
DNA: TGCAGTGCTAGCTCCCCAGGGGGCAGGGATTCACCCCTCCACTTT

V: TRBV28
J: TRBJ2-1
size: .
D: TRBD1
CDR3: CASSLAGTGGSNEQFF
DNA: TGTGCCAGCAGTTTAGCCGGGACAGGGGGCTCCAATGAGCAGTTCTTC

V: TRBV30
J: TRBJ1-2
size: .
D: .
CDR3: CAWSNPPGYGYTF
DNA: TGTGCCTGGAGCAATCCCCCCGGCTATGGCTACACCTTC

V: TRBV25-1
J: TRBJ2-3
size: .
D: .
CDR3: CASSEGAIGDTQYF
DNA: TGTGCCAGCAGTGAGGGGGCGATAGGAGATACGCAGTATTTT

V: TRBV4-3
J: TRBJ1-5
size: .
D: TRBD1
CDR3: CASSQAGGGQPQHF
DNA: TGCGCCAGCAGCCAAGCAGGGGGAGGCCAGCCCCAGCATTTT

V: TRBV3-1
J: TRBJ1-2
size: .
D: .
CDR3: CASSYDGLNYGYTF
DNA: TGTGCCAGCAGCTACGACGGGCTTAACTATGGCTACACCTTC

V: TRBV13
J: TRBJ1-5
size: few
D: .
CDR3: CASSPRTKFAEGSQPQHF
DNA: TGTGCCAGCAGCCCACGGACCAAGTTTGCGGAAGGTAGTCAGCCCCAGCATTTT

V: TRBV4-1
J: TRBJ1-1
size: .
D: TRBD1
CDR3: CASSQIDRGSEAFF
DNA: TGCGCCAGCAGCCAGATCGACAGGGGCTCTGAAGCTTTCTTT

V: TRBV29-1
J: TRBJ1-2
size: .
D: TRBD1
CDR3: CSAPTGRDYGYTF
DNA: TGCAGCGCCCCGACAGGGCGAGACTATGGCTACACCTTC

V: TRBV5-1
J: TRBJ1-2
size: .
D: TRBD1
CDR3: CASSRPTGGYGYTF
DNA: TGCGCCAGCAGTCGACCGACAGGGGGCTATGGCTACACCTTC

V: TRBV20-1
J: TRBJ2-3
size: .
D: .
CDR3: CSAPTKVDKYQDTQYF
DNA: TGCAGTGCTCCAACCAAGGTGGACAAATATCAAGATACGCAGTATTTT

V: TRBV16
J: TRBJ1-6
size: .
D: TRBD1
CDR3: CASSQSDGQGISPLHF
DNA: TGTGCCAGCAGCCAATCCGACGGACAGGGGATTTCACCCCTCCACTTT

V: TRBV4-1
J: TRBJ2-1
size: .
D: .
CDR3: CASRQVGGNEQFF
DNA: TGCGCCAGCCGCCAAGTAGGGGGGAATGAGCAGTTCTTC

V: TRBV4-3
J: TRBJ2-1
size: .
D: .
CDR3: CASSQVGQAHEQFF
DNA: TGCGCCAGCAGCCAAGTCGGGCAGGCCCATGAGCAGTTCTTC

V: TRBV7-2
J: TRBJ2-1
size: .
D: .
CDR3: CASSSTAESSYNEQFF
DNA: TGTGCCAGCAGTTCTACAGCGGAGAGCTCCTACAATGAGCAGTTCTTC

V: TRBV13
J: TRBJ2-1
size: .
D: .
CDR3: CASSQIRNEQFF
DNA: TGTGCCAGCAGCCAAATTCGAAATGAGCAGTTCTTC

V: TRBV4-1
J: TRBJ2-6
size: .
D: .
CDR3: CASSRAVQGGANVLTF
DNA: TGCGCCAGCAGCCGGGCAGTTCAAGGTGGGGCCAACGTCCTGACTTTC

V: TRBV7-9
J: TRBJ1-2
size: .
D: .
CDR3: CASSLGRGTSDNYGYTF
DNA: TGTGCCAGCAGCTTAGGCCGCGGGACCTCCGACAACTATGGCTACACCTTC

V: TRBV27
J: TRBJ2-7
size: few
D: .
CDR3: CASSQGLEQYF
DNA: TGTGCCAGCAGTCAGGGGCTCGAGCAGTACTTC

V: TRBV7-9
J: TRBJ2-3
size: .
D: TRBD2
CDR3: CASSFAGLAGGGDTQYF
DNA: TGTGCCAGCAGCTTCGCGGGACTAGCGGGGGGCGGGGATACGCAGTATTTT

V: TRBV7-2
J: TRBJ1-2
size: .
D: .
CDR3: CASSPKQGNNDYTF
DNA: TGTGCCAGCAGCCCAAAACAGGGAAACAATGACTACACCTTC

V: TRBV30
J: TRBJ2-2
size: .
D: .
CDR3: CAWSRTTGELFF
DNA: TGTGCCTGGAGTCGGACCACCGGGGAGCTGTTTTTT

V: TRBV29-1
J: TRBJ2-3
size: few
D: .
CDR3: CSVEVSADTQYF
DNA: TGCAGCGTTGAAGTTTCGGCAGATACGCAGTATTTT

V: TRBV27
J: TRBJ1-5
size: few
D: TRBD1
CDR3: CASTRTGGFGIQPQHF
DNA: TGTGCCAGCACCCGGACAGGGGGCTTTGGGATTCAGCCCCAGCATTTT